Shown below are 32 T cell receptor beta chains from a single sample sequenced in a study of blood T cell repertoires in COVID-19. Produced via immunoSEQ multiplex PCR; TCRdb's table is partial and in-frame only. The data show almost 100,000 clones, around nine tenths seen once. Sequencing input: peripheral blood. These receptors were obtained from a man between 50 and 59 years old with acute or convalescent COVID-19.

This clone was found a few times. The V and J genes are TRBV4-1 and TRBJ2-7; 8 nucleotides agree with TRBD1. V lost 3 bases to trimming and J lost 2 bases; unmatched junction nucleotides: 3. Germline CDR1 is MGHRA and CDR2 is YSYEKL. The CDR3 runs to 14 residues. The CDR3 DNA is TGCGCCAGCAGCCACCCGGGACAGGCCTACGAGCAGTACTTC. Its translation: CASSHPGQAYEQYF.

The chain uses TRBV15 and TRBJ1-1; D might be TRBD1 (5 bases). Per the germline V gene, CDR1 is LNHNV and CDR2 is YYDKDF (reference sequence). V gave up 5 bases and J gave up 6 bases, with 16 bases separating them. This CDR3 region has 14 residues. The CDR3 nucleotides are TGTGCCACCAGCGGTCAAGATGGGGGGGCTGAAGCTTTCTTT. Protein sequence: CATSGQDGGAEAFF.

The CDR3 DNA sequence: TGTGCCAGCAGGAATACAGGGGGACGGTCGAATGAGCAGTTCTTC. This codes for CASRNTGGRSNEQFF. The rearrangement links TRBV11-2 to TRBJ2-1, with 8 bases aligning to TRBD1. The CDR3 runs 15 residues. V lost 6 bases, J lost 7 bases, and 11 bases stayed unmatched. Germline V lookup: CDR1 SGHAT, CDR2 FQNNGV.

The rearrangement uses TRBV9 and TRBJ1-1, with unresolved D. The germline V gene encodes CDR1 SGDLS and CDR2 YYNGEE. Trimming took 4 bases from V and 3 from J, leaving 22 bases between them. The CDR3 runs to 17 residues. The CDR3 DNA is TGTGCCAGCAGCCCAGGAGGTGCGGGGTCGACTTACACTGAAGCTTTCTTT. Translation gives CASSPGGAGSTYTEAFF. The whole variable domain, remainder taken from reference TRBV9 and TRBJ1-1, is DSGVTQTPKHLITATGQRVTLRCSPRSGDLSVYWYQQSLDQGLQFLIQYYNGEERAKGNILERFSAQQFPDLHSELNLSSLELGDSALYFCASSPGGAGSTYTEAFFGQGTRLTVV.

V is TRBV19 and J is TRBJ2-3; 9 nucleotides match TRBD1. Looked up from germline, CDR1 is LNHDA and CDR2 is SQIVND (reference sequence). This CDR3 is built from 15 residues. Trimming cost V 5 bases and J 3 bases; bases outside gene matches: 6. Here the CDR3 DNA reads TGTGCCAGTAGTCCACAGGGGGCAGTGACAGATACGCAGTATTTT. Protein product: CASSPQGAVTDTQYF.

The V and J genes are TRBV6-1 and TRBJ2-2; TRBD1 might be the D (5 bases). Trimming shortened V by 1 base and J by 0 bases, and 12 bases separated the two germline ends. The CDR3 extends over 17 amino acids. Per germline, CDR1 MNHNS and CDR2 SASEGT. This CDR3 reads CASSEGSRQPNTGELFF. The DNA of the CDR3 is TGTGCCAGCAGTGAAGGCTCGAGACAGCCGAACACCGGGGAGCTGTTTTTT.

Here the CDR3 reads CASSRGTVRLESGYTF. Written as DNA, the CDR3 is TGCGCCAGCAGTCGCGGGACAGTCCGTCTAGAAAGCGGCTACACCTTC. The V gene is TRBV5-1, the J gene TRBJ1-2; 7 positions agree with TRBD1. Unmatched junction bases numbered 18, after V lost 5 bases and J lost 8 bases. The germline V gene encodes CDR1 SGHRS and CDR2 YFSETQ. The CDR3 loop spans 16 amino acids.

V gene TRBV14 combines with J gene TRBJ1-4; tentatively, D is TRBD1 (5 bases). Germline V lookup: CDR1 SGHDN, CDR2 FVKESK. Trimming removed 3 bases at V and 2 bases at J, with 7 bases between. The CDR3 extends over 14 amino acids. This CDR3 reads CASSHRGTNEKLFF. The DNA of the CDR3 is TGTGCCAGCAGCCATCGGGGGACTAATGAAAAACTGTTTTTT.

The rearrangement joins TRBV5-1 to TRBJ1-5; D perhaps matches TRBD1 (6 bases). The CDR3 spans 14 residues. Germline loops: CDR1 SGHRS, CDR2 YFSETQ. Trimming pared 4 bases from V and 3 bases from J, leaving 11 bases between. CDR3 bases: TGCGCCAGCAGCCCTGGACAGAACAATCAGCCCCAGCATTTT. Translation: CASSPGQNNQPQHF.

The chain couples TRBV7-3 to TRBJ2-5, with TRBD2 identical over 9 bases. CDR1 and CDR2 (germline): SGHTA, FQGTGA. V gave up 3 bases and J gave up 4 bases; unmatched junction bases: 6. The CDR3 contains 15 residues. The CDR3 bases are TGTGCCAGCAGCTTCTCAGCGGGAGGAGGAGAGACCCAGTACTTC. Its translation: CASSFSAGGGETQYF.

The chain links TRBV19 to TRBJ2-1, with 8 bases lining up with TRBD2. Germline V lookup: CDR1 LNHDA, CDR2 SQIVND (reference sequence). The CDR3 is made up of 17 amino acids. Trimming removed 4 bases from V and 4 bases from J; junction bases left unmatched: 12. The CDR3 region has the DNA TGTGCCAGTAGTACGCGTACCAGCGGGAGTAGATACAATGAGCAGTTCTTC. Its protein is CASSTRTSGSRYNEQFF.

V gene TRBV18 combines with J gene TRBJ1-2, with TRBD1 matching over 8 bases. V shed 2 bases and J 5 bases; nucleotides not matched to a gene: 10. In germline, CDR1 is KGHSH, CDR2 LQKENI. The length of the CDR3 is 16 residues. The CDR3 coding sequence is TGTGCCAGCTCACCATCGGCTCAGGGGGCTTTTTATGGCTACACCTTC. Its protein is CASSPSAQGAFYGYTF.

The gene calls are TRBV18 and TRBJ2-7, with 8 bases identical to TRBD2. From germline, CDR1 is KGHSH and CDR2 LQKENI. The CDR3 has 15 residues. V lost 6 bases and J lost 2; bases outside the gene matches: 9. CDR3 region: CASSTGRDITYEQYF. CDR3 nucleotide sequence: TGTGCCAGCTCGACCGGGAGGGACATAACCTACGAGCAGTACTTC. Full variable domain (missing parts from reference TRBV18 and TRBJ2-7): NAGVMQNPRHLVRRRGQEARLRCSPMKGHSHVYWYRQLPEEGLKFMVYLQKENIIDESGMPKERFSAEFPKEGPSILRIQQVVRGDSAAYFCASSTGRDITYEQYFGPGTRLTVT.

The chain carries TRBV20-1 and TRBJ1-2; 7 nucleotides match TRBD1. With 2 bases clipped from V and 7 bases from J, the junction kept 1 base outside the gene matches. Germline V gene sequence: CDR1 DFQATT, CDR2 SNEGSKA (reference sequence). There are 11 residues in the CDR3. CDR3 loop: CSARQGGGYTF. DNA for the CDR3: TGCAGTGCTAGACAGGGGGGTGGCTACACCTTC.

The V and J genes are TRBV6-5 and TRBJ2-2; 8 bases map to TRBD2. The CDR3 has 15 amino acids. V lost 4 bases and J lost 2; bases outside the gene matches: 3. In germline, CDR1 is MNHEY, CDR2 SVGAGI. CDR3 in DNA: TGTGCCAGCAGTTCGACTAGCGTCAACACCGGGGAGCTGTTTTTT. Its translation: CASSSTSVNTGELFF.

This chain connects TRBV18 to TRBJ1-1, with D maybe TRBD1 (6 bases). The CDR3 totals 14 residues. The germline CDR1 and CDR2 sequences are KGHSH and LQKENI. Trimming removed 1 base at V and 1 base at J, with 7 bases between. The CDR3 bases are TGTGCCAGCTCACCACAGGGACAGAACACTGAAGCTTTCTTT. Translation: CASSPQGQNTEAFF.

This clone was seen once. The chain combines TRBV28 with TRBJ2-4; TRBD1 matches 11 bases. Germline assignment: CDR1 MDHEN and CDR2 SYDVKM. The CDR3 is 15 amino acids. V lost 10 bases to trimming and J lost 0 bases; unmatched junction nucleotides: 5. In DNA, the CDR3 is TGTGCCACCTTAGGACAGGGGGCAGCCAAAAACATTCAGTACTTC. It translates to CATLGQGAAKNIQYF.

The chain combines TRBV4-1 with TRBJ2-2, with D unresolved. CDR3 size: 14 residues. V dropped 0 bases and J dropped 7 bases, with 9 bases sitting between them. In germline, CDR1 is MGHRA, CDR2 YSYEKL. CDR3: CASSQEVGSGELFF. CDR3 DNA: TGCGCCAGCAGCCAAGAAGTCGGTAGCGGGGAGCTGTTTTTT.

The chain combines TRBV19 with TRBJ2-7, with D perhaps matching TRBD1 (7 bases). Germline CDR1 is LNHDA and CDR2 is SQIVND (reference sequence). This CDR3 spans 16 amino acids. Trimming pared 3 bases from V and 1 base from J, leaving 16 bases between. The CDR3 spells CASSIGGTRGSYEQYF. DNA of the CDR3: TGTGCCAGTAGTATTGGCGGGACCAGGGGGTCCTACGAGCAGTACTTC.

V usage is TRBV27 and J usage is TRBJ2-7, with 8 bases aligning to TRBD1. After removal of 3 bases from V and 0 bases from J, the junction contained 4 bases not matched to a gene. This CDR3 region has 15 residues. Germline-derived CDR1 and CDR2 are MNHEY and SMNVEV (reference sequence). CDR3 coding DNA: TGTGCCAGCAGTTTTTTAGGACAGGGCTCCTACGAGCAGTACTTC. Amino acids: CASSFLGQGSYEQYF.

The CDR3 DNA sequence: TGTGCCAGCAGCGGGACACCGGGACAGGGAGCCAAAAACATTCAGTACTTC. Its translation is CASSGTPGQGAKNIQYF. The V and J genes are TRBV5-4 and TRBJ2-4, with 9 positions matching TRBD1. CDR1 and CDR2 (germline): SGHNT, YYREEE (reference sequence). The ends lost 4 bases at V and 0 bases at J; junction bases unmatched: 8. The CDR3 is 17 amino acids.

This clone was counted only a few times. CDR3 region: CARHEGAVDEQFF. For the CDR3, the DNA is TGTGCCCGCCATGAGGGGGCCGTCGATGAGCAGTTCTTC. This chain connects TRBV19 to TRBJ2-1; 7 positions agree with TRBD1. Trimming cost V 11 bases and J 8 bases; bases outside gene matches: 12. This CDR3 comprises 13 residues. From germline, CDR1 is LNHDA and CDR2 SQIVND (reference sequence). The full variable domain, in which reference TRBV19 and TRBJ2-1 provide the parts outside the CDR3, is DGGITQSPKYLFRKEGQNVTLSCEQNLNHDAMYWYRQDPGQGLRLIYYSQIVNDFQKGDIAEGYSVSREKKESFPLTVTSAQKNPTAFYLCARHEGAVDEQFFGPGTRLTVL.

The chain uses TRBV7-2 and TRBJ1-1; no clear D gene. Germline CDR1 and CDR2: SGHTA and FQGNSA. V was trimmed by 1 base and J by 0 bases, leaving 6 bases between them. The CDR3 runs 14 residues. The chain's CDR3 is CASSLDPLNTEAFF. In DNA, the CDR3 is TGTGCCAGCAGCTTAGATCCGTTGAACACTGAAGCTTTCTTT.

Here the CDR3 DNA reads TGTGCCAGCAGCTTTAAATATCCGGCGGGGAGCTCCTATAATTCACCCCTCCACTTT. As protein: CASSFKYPAGSSYNSPLHF. This chain uses TRBV5-5 with TRBJ1-6; D remains unclear. This CDR3 is 19 amino acids long. Germline CDR1 and CDR2: SGHKS and YYEKEE (reference sequence). Trimming removed 2 bases from V and 0 bases from J, with 18 bases in between.

Only a few counts were recorded for this clone. This rearrangement joins TRBV27 to TRBJ1-3; no firm D call. The CDR3 has 15 residues. V was pared by 6 bases and J by 0 bases, with 12 bases between. Germline lookup yields CDR1 MNHEY and CDR2 SMNVEV (reference sequence). The CDR3 DNA follows: TGTGCCAGCAGCGAGGTTGCCCACTCTGGAAACACCATATATTTT. This sequence encodes CASSEVAHSGNTIYF.

V is TRBV11-3 and J is TRBJ2-1, with 9 bases that match TRBD2. The CDR3 runs 18 residues. The trim removed 0 bases at V and 6 bases at J, leaving 12 bases unmatched. Germline V CDR1 and CDR2: SGHNT, YENEEA. CDR3 loop: CASSLDLINSGRRNEQFF. The DNA of the CDR3 is TGTGCCAGCAGCTTAGATCTGATTAATAGCGGGAGACGCAATGAGCAGTTCTTC.

The CDR3 reads CASSSRRIAGDTGELFF. As DNA, the CDR3 is TGTGCCAGTAGCTCCCGACGTATAGCGGGGGACACCGGGGAGCTGTTTTTT. The chain combines TRBV19 with TRBJ2-2, with 9 bases fitting TRBD2. Per germline, CDR1 LNHDA and CDR2 SQIVND (reference sequence). This CDR3 contains 17 residues. With 6 bases clipped from V and 3 bases from J, the junction kept 11 bases outside the gene matches.

The chain uses TRBV6-1 and TRBJ1-1, with D perhaps TRBD1 (6 bases). The CDR3 has 20 amino acids. V lost 1 base, J lost 0 bases, and 24 bases lay in between. Germline V lookup: CDR1 MNHNS, CDR2 SASEGT. The CDR3, as DNA: TGTGCCAGCAGTGAAGTACTCGGACAGTTGAAACCCTCCATGAACACTGAAGCTTTCTTT. Protein product: CASSEVLGQLKPSMNTEAFF.

The chain has TRBV5-6 and TRBJ1-2; TRBD1 might be the D (5 bases). The germline CDR1 and CDR2 sequences are SGHDT and YYEEEE. The germline V and J ends were trimmed by 3 bases and 4 bases, with 16 bases remaining between them. The CDR3 sequence is 15 residues long. CDR3 sequence reads: CASSWQGEESYGYTF. CDR3 sequence (DNA): TGTGCCAGCAGCTGGCAAGGGGAGGAAAGCTATGGCTACACCTTC.

The genes are TRBV25-1 and TRBJ2-3; D possibly corresponds to TRBD1 (5 bases). This CDR3 comprises 13 residues. CDR1 MGHDK and CDR2 SYGVNS come from the germline V gene. Trimming stripped 10 bases from V and 2 bases from J, with 13 bases between. Written as DNA, the CDR3 is TGTGCCACCATCGGACATTTCACAGATACGCAGTATTTT. It translates to CATIGHFTDTQYF. The entire variable domain, with the rest obtained from reference TRBV25-1 and TRBJ2-3, is as follows: EADIYQTPRYLVIGTGKKITLECSQTMGHDKMYWYQQDPGMELHLIHYSYGVNSTEKGDLSSESTVSRIRTEHFPLTLESARPSHTSQYLCATIGHFTDTQYFGPGTRLTVL.

The genes are TRBV2 and TRBJ1-2, with D unresolved. The ends were cut back, 4 bases at V and 1 base at J, with 10 bases in the middle. The CDR3 loop spans 14 amino acids. From germline, CDR1 is SNHLY and CDR2 FYNNEI. CDR3 coding DNA: TGTGCCAGCAGTGTGGGCAGCCTTAACTATGGCTACACCTTC. Encoded protein: CASSVGSLNYGYTF. The whole variable domain, filled in from reference TRBV2 and TRBJ1-2, reads EPEVTQTPSHQVTQMGQEVILRCVPISNHLYFYWYRQILGQKVEFLVSFYNNEISEKSEIFDDQFSVERPDGSNFTLKIRSTKLEDSAMYFCASSVGSLNYGYTFGSGTRLTVV.

This chain links TRBV18 with TRBJ1-5; 7 bases map to TRBD1. CDR1 KGHSH and CDR2 LQKENI come from the germline V gene. The CDR3 covers 16 residues. V dropped 2 bases and J dropped 5; count of bases not matched to a gene: 9. CDR3 DNA: TGTGCCAGCTCACCAGGCGATACAGGGGCCCATCAGCCCCAGCATTTT. Amino acids: CASSPGDTGAHQPQHF.